The sequence of this TCR beta chain was determined in a study of blood T cell repertoires in COVID-19. Study-level information: The study drew acute and convalescent COVID-19 samples from the United States, Italy and Spain.

The CDR3 sequence is 15 residues long. V lost 0 bases to trimming and J lost 6 bases, with 11 bases between them. Germline values: CDR1 SEHNR, CDR2 FQNEAQ (reference sequence). Libraries were prepared by immunoSEQ multiplex PCR; TCRdb keeps only in-frame clonotypes and omits some of them. Found here are about 95,000 clones, about 87% of them singletons; the top ten hold about 18%. The source is a human donor in a cohort sampled during active COVID-19. The specimen was peripheral blood. The chain has TRBV7-9 and TRBJ1-4, with TRBD1 as a possible D gene (6 bases). This CDR3 is CASSLAWGQHEKLFF. The DNA of the CDR3 is TGTGCCAGCAGCTTAGCGTGGGGACAACATGAAAAACTGTTTTTT.